The rows below give T cell receptor beta chains drawn from one sample of a study of blood T cell repertoires in COVID-19. This table comes from immunoSEQ multiplex PCR, and its TCRdb copy is limited to in-frame clones, with some not included. The sample shows fewer than 400,000 clones, more than 75% of them seen only once. The specimen sequenced was peripheral blood. The receptors were gathered from a human donor in a cohort sampled during active COVID-19. CDR3s include the opening cysteine and the closing phenylalanine or tryptophan. D genes are given only for firm matches. Some rows mark clone size as missing; the rest say once, few, many or name a class of expanded clone.

d_gene: TRBD1; len: 14; abundance: NA; j_gene: TRBJ2-3; v_gene: TRBV24-1; CDR3aa: CATALDRVRDTQYF; CDR3nt: TGTGCCACGGCCCTAGACAGGGTGAGAGATACGCAGTATTTT
d_gene: NA; len: 14; abundance: NA; j_gene: TRBJ2-5; v_gene: TRBV19; CDR3aa: CATNGLGGVGTQYF; CDR3nt: TGTGCCACCAATGGCCTAGGCGGGGTGGGGACCCAGTACTTC
d_gene: TRBD1; len: 15; abundance: NA; j_gene: TRBJ2-7; v_gene: TRBV5-4; CDR3aa: CASSRRGQGIYEQYF; CDR3nt: TGTGCCAGCAGCCGTAGGGGACAGGGAATCTACGAGCAGTACTTC
d_gene: TRBD2; len: 15; abundance: NA; j_gene: TRBJ2-1; v_gene: TRBV5-1; CDR3aa: CASSLGGRAEGEQFF; CDR3nt: TGCGCCAGCAGCCTGGGAGGGAGGGCCGAGGGTGAGCAGTTCTTC
d_gene: TRBD1; len: 15; abundance: NA; j_gene: TRBJ1-1; v_gene: TRBV13; CDR3aa: CASSLIGTGNTEAFF; CDR3nt: TGTGCCAGCAGCTTAATCGGGACAGGGAACACTGAAGCTTTCTTT
d_gene: TRBD1; len: 14; abundance: NA; j_gene: TRBJ2-2; v_gene: TRBV6-5; CDR3aa: CASKRTGRTGELFF; CDR3nt: TGTGCCAGCAAACGGACAGGGCGCACCGGGGAGCTGTTTTTT
d_gene: TRBD2; len: 15; abundance: NA; j_gene: TRBJ2-2; v_gene: TRBV6-4; CDR3aa: CASSKGAGESGELFF; CDR3nt: TGTGCCAGCAGCAAAGGCGCGGGAGAGTCCGGGGAGCTGTTTTTT
d_gene: NA; len: 16; abundance: NA; j_gene: TRBJ1-1; v_gene: TRBV7-9; CDR3aa: CASRRTWAGVNTEAFF; CDR3nt: TGTGCCAGCAGACGAACGTGGGCAGGGGTGAACACTGAAGCTTTCTTT
d_gene: NA; len: 14; abundance: NA; j_gene: TRBJ2-1; v_gene: TRBV25-1; CDR3aa: CASSEVVSYNEQFF; CDR3nt: TGTGCCAGCAGTGAGGTAGTCTCCTACAATGAGCAGTTCTTC
d_gene: TRBD1; len: 17; abundance: NA; j_gene: TRBJ1-1; v_gene: TRBV7-8; CDR3aa: CASSLGPPQGVNTEAFF; CDR3nt: TGTGCCAGCAGCTTAGGGCCGCCACAGGGGGTGAACACTGAAGCTTTCTTT
d_gene: NA; len: 16; abundance: NA; j_gene: TRBJ2-1; v_gene: TRBV28; CDR3aa: CASSPMASEPYNEQFF; CDR3nt: TGTGCCAGCAGCCCCATGGCTAGCGAGCCTTACAATGAGCAGTTCTTC
d_gene: TRBD1; len: 16; abundance: few; j_gene: TRBJ1-4; v_gene: TRBV24-1; CDR3aa: CATSSGGVKGVEKLFF; CDR3nt: TGTGCCACCAGCTCAGGGGGCGTAAAGGGCGTGGAAAAACTGTTTTTT
d_gene: TRBD1; len: 15; abundance: once; j_gene: TRBJ1-1; v_gene: TRBV6-5; CDR3aa: CASSYSGTGNTEAFF; CDR3nt: TGTGCCAGCAGTTACTCAGGGACAGGGAACACTGAAGCTTTCTTT
d_gene: TRBD1; len: 16; abundance: once; j_gene: TRBJ2-2; v_gene: TRBV5-1; CDR3aa: CASSPSGGRNTGELFF; CDR3nt: TGCGCCAGCAGCCCCTCAGGGGGCCGAAACACCGGGGAGCTGTTTTTT
d_gene: TRBD1; len: 15; abundance: NA; j_gene: TRBJ1-2; v_gene: TRBV5-1; CDR3aa: CASKLRQGSNYGYTF; CDR3nt: TGCGCCAGCAAATTAAGACAGGGATCCAACTATGGCTACACCTTC
d_gene: TRBD2; len: 15; abundance: NA; j_gene: TRBJ2-5; v_gene: TRBV6-5; CDR3aa: CASTAQGLDQETQYF; CDR3nt: TGTGCCAGCACTGCCCAGGGACTAGACCAAGAGACCCAGTACTTC
d_gene: TRBD2; len: 19; abundance: NA; j_gene: TRBJ2-5; v_gene: TRBV11-3; CDR3aa: CATPPCLAGASPNQETQYF; CDR3nt: TGTGCCACCCCACCCTGCCTAGCGGGGGCGTCACCTAACCAAGAGACCCAGTACTTC
d_gene: NA; len: 15; abundance: NA; j_gene: TRBJ1-4; v_gene: TRBV15; CDR3aa: CATSRETATYEKLFF; CDR3nt: TGTGCCACCAGCAGGGAGACAGCCACCTATGAAAAACTGTTTTTT
d_gene: TRBD1; len: 15; abundance: NA; j_gene: TRBJ1-1; v_gene: TRBV9; CDR3aa: CASSVLDRGQTEAFF; CDR3nt: TGTGCCAGCAGCGTCTTGGACAGGGGGCAGACTGAAGCTTTCTTT
d_gene: TRBD2; len: 15; abundance: once; j_gene: TRBJ2-5; v_gene: TRBV5-1; CDR3aa: CASSPLAGTQETQYF; CDR3nt: TGCGCCAGCAGCCCCTTAGCGGGCACCCAAGAGACCCAGTACTTC
d_gene: NA; len: 14; abundance: NA; j_gene: TRBJ2-7; v_gene: TRBV9; CDR3aa: CASSVGAGPYEQYF; CDR3nt: TGTGCCAGCAGCGTAGGGGCAGGGCCCTACGAGCAGTACTTC
d_gene: NA; len: 17; abundance: NA; j_gene: TRBJ1-5; v_gene: TRBV4-2; CDR3aa: CASSQGDEQGWNQPQHF; CDR3nt: TGTGCCAGCAGCCAAGGGGACGAACAGGGTTGGAATCAGCCCCAGCATTTT
d_gene: NA; len: 16; abundance: NA; j_gene: TRBJ1-6; v_gene: TRBV30; CDR3aa: CAWSDNRVGYNSPLHF; CDR3nt: TGTGCCTGGAGTGATAACAGGGTGGGGTATAATTCACCCCTCCACTTT
d_gene: NA; len: 15; abundance: NA; j_gene: TRBJ1-6; v_gene: TRBV28; CDR3aa: CASSSIARGNSPLHF; CDR3nt: TGTGCCAGCAGTTCCATTGCCAGGGGAAATTCACCCCTCCACTTT
d_gene: NA; len: 15; abundance: once; j_gene: TRBJ1-4; v_gene: TRBV27; CDR3aa: CASRRKFATNEKLFF; CDR3nt: TGTGCCAGCAGGAGGAAATTTGCAACTAATGAAAAACTGTTTTTT
d_gene: NA; len: 11; abundance: NA; j_gene: TRBJ1-3; v_gene: TRBV20-1; CDR3aa: CSARLGNTIYF; CDR3nt: TGCAGTGCGAGACTGGGAAACACCATATATTTT
d_gene: NA; len: 15; abundance: NA; j_gene: TRBJ2-3; v_gene: TRBV14; CDR3aa: CASSQEGGVTDTQYF; CDR3nt: TGTGCCAGCAGCCAAGAAGGCGGGGTCACAGATACGCAGTATTTT
d_gene: TRBD2; len: 16; abundance: NA; j_gene: TRBJ2-1; v_gene: TRBV30; CDR3aa: CAWSATRLASYNEQFF; CDR3nt: TGTGCCTGGAGTGCCACCCGACTAGCATCTTACAATGAGCAGTTCTTC
d_gene: NA; len: 18; abundance: once; j_gene: TRBJ2-1; v_gene: TRBV6-2/TRBV6-3; CDR3aa: CASSYSKARGARRYEQFF; CDR3nt: TGTGCCAGCAGTTACTCGAAGGCTAGAGGCGCCCGGCGGTATGAGCAGTTCTTC
d_gene: NA; len: 11; abundance: NA; j_gene: TRBJ2-1; v_gene: TRBV7-2; CDR3aa: CASSSFNEQFF; CDR3nt: TGTGCCAGCAGCTCGTTCAATGAGCAGTTCTTC